This entry concerns a single TCR beta chain. Under the authors' procedure: Nucleated cell counts were estimated from reference gene primer amplification. Assay used: immunoSEQ multiplex PCR; TCRdb lists only in-frame clones, some missing. The V and J calls and clone size are taken from that table; D and trimming were inferred from the DNA. This repertoire shows about 260,000 clones, about 80% found once; its top ten account for approximately 10%. Germline loops: CDR1 SGHVS, CDR2 FQNEAQ. The CDR3 runs to 15 residues. The V gene lost 0 bases and the J gene lost 3 bases, with 12 bases spanning the gap. The data stem from a study of blood T cell repertoires in COVID-19. Study summary: Samples came from the United States, Italy and Spain, spanning acute and convalescent COVID-19. In each case, the material was cDNA or gDNA derived from T cells, B-cell-depleted T cells, or PBMCs.

V gene TRBV7-8 combines with J gene TRBJ2-7; tentatively, D is TRBD1 (6 bases). This TCR derives from a woman between 45 and 65 years old who had recovered from COVID-19. Sequenced input: peripheral blood. CDR3 sequence (DNA): TGTGCCAGCAGCTTAGCGTCAGGGGATAACTACGAGCAGTACTTC. This codes for CASSLASGDNYEQYF.